Below are 16 T cell receptor beta chains sequenced from a single sample in a study of T cell responses to AZD1222 COVID-19 vaccine (dated by TCRdb to 2020 to 2022). Library method: the immunoSEQ multiplex PCR assay. As stored in TCRdb, this immuneACCESS dataset retains in-frame rearrangements with V and J assigned. A fraction of the clones does not appear; measured against another copy, unresolved V genes explain less than half of the discrepancy, and the remainder lacks a known reason. Present in this sample are about 150,000 clones, 86% of which were seen just once. The top ten constitute 5.5% of the sample. The sample's time point label is to be understood as: baseline before first vaccination. The treatment or condition label on this specimen signifies: meningococcal conjugate vaccine given as trial control. Sample: peripheral blood, taken on day 0 of MenACWY control vaccination. The receptors stem from an adult in good health.

This sequence joins TRBV29-1 and TRBJ1-2, with D perhaps matching TRBD1 (5 bases). This CDR3 contains 12 residues. Trimming removed 4 bases from V and 7 bases from J, with 13 bases in between. Germline assignment: CDR1 SQVTM and CDR2 ANQGSEA. The CDR3 coding sequence is TGCAGCGTTGGAGGGGACGGGGGTGGCTACACCTTC. Its protein is CSVGGDGGGYTF.

The J gene is TRBJ1-3, the V gene TRBV10-3; 12 bases align to TRBD1. The V segment lost 4 bases and the J segment 2 bases; nucleotides outside the gene matches: 3. The CDR3 consists of 16 residues. The germline V gene has CDR1 ENHRY and CDR2 SYGVKD. The CDR3 sequence is CAISGGQGATGNTIYF. The CDR3 DNA reads as TGTGCCATCAGTGGGGGACAGGGGGCAACTGGAAACACCATATATTTT.

This chain uses TRBV7-2 with TRBJ2-5, with D perhaps matching TRBD2 (6 bases). CDR1 is SGHTA, CDR2 FQGNSA, per germline. Deletions cut 5 bases from V and 6 bases from J, with 25 bases between. This CDR3 spans 17 amino acids. CDR3 nucleotides: TGTGCCAGCAGCCCGAAGTCCCCTAGCGATGGTGTGCAGACCCAGTACTTC. Translation: CASSPKSPSDGVQTQYF.

The chain recombines TRBV4-1 with TRBJ1-6; D uncertain. The V and J ends lost 0 bases and 12 bases respectively, with 9 bases between them. Germline CDR1 reads MGHRA; CDR2 reads YSYEKL. This CDR3 spans 13 amino acids. As DNA, the CDR3 is TGCGCCAGCAGCCAAGAACCGAGGAGACCCCTCCACTTT. It codes for CASSQEPRRPLHF.

The V call is TRBV3-1 (or the pseudogene TRBV3-2), the J call TRBJ1-5; 8 bases align to TRBD1. Germline V gene lookup returns CDR1 LGHDT and CDR2 YNNKEL (reference sequence). The trim removed 1 base at V and 4 bases at J, leaving 6 bases unmatched. CDR3 length: 16 residues. CDR3 region: CASSQGYQGANQPQHF. The CDR3, as DNA: TGTGCCAGCAGCCAAGGGTATCAGGGGGCGAATCAGCCCCAGCATTTT.

This clone was seen only a few times. This sequence joins TRBV6-5 and TRBJ1-1; D unclear. Germline loops: CDR1 MNHEY, CDR2 SVGAGI. The length of the CDR3 is 14 residues. V lost 3 bases and J lost 1, with 9 bases in between. CDR3 DNA: TGTGCCAGCAGTTATGGACGGAGGAACACTGAAGCTTTCTTT. Encoded protein: CASSYGRRNTEAFF.

This chain uses TRBV5-1 with TRBJ1-1; D call uncertain. Between the trimmed V and J ends, which lost 0 bases and 3 bases, there was a span of 15 bases. CDR3 size: 16 residues. CDR1 is SGHRS, CDR2 YFSETQ, per germline. Here the CDR3 DNA reads TGCGCCAGCAGCTTGGTCGAAATGATTGGGGACACTGAAGCTTTCTTT. It encodes CASSLVEMIGDTEAFF.

The chain has TRBV5-1 and TRBJ2-7; D might be TRBD1 (6 bases). Germline V gene sequence: CDR1 SGHRS, CDR2 YFSETQ. V lost 4 bases to trimming and J lost 2 bases, with 13 bases between them. This CDR3 is built from 14 residues. This chain's CDR3 is CASSTGQSPYEQYF. As DNA, the CDR3 is TGCGCCAGCAGCACCGGACAGTCTCCCTACGAGCAGTACTTC. The whole variable domain, remainder taken from reference TRBV5-1 and TRBJ2-7, is KAGVTQTPRYLIKTRGQQVTLSCSPISGHRSVSWYQQTPGQGLQFLFEYFSETQRNKGNFPGRFSGRQFSNSRSEMNVSTLELGDSALYLCASSTGQSPYEQYFGPGTRLTVT.

This sequence joins TRBV11-2 and TRBJ2-7, with 9 bases identical to TRBD1. This CDR3 contains 14 residues. Looked up from germline, CDR1 is SGHAT and CDR2 is FQNNGV. V lost 6 bases, J lost 3 bases, and 6 bases stayed unmatched. The CDR3 DNA sequence: TGTGCCAGCAGGACTAACAGGGGGCACTACGAGCAGTACTTC. Translated: CASRTNRGHYEQYF. Drawing the rest from reference TRBV11-2 and TRBJ2-7, the complete variable domain is EAGVAQSPRYKIIEKRQSVAFWCNPISGHATLYWYQQILGQGPKLLIQFQNNGVVDDSQLPKDRFSAERLKGVDSTLKIQPAKLEDSAVYLCASRTNRGHYEQYFGPGTRLTVT.

The chain joins TRBV6-5 to TRBJ2-2; D uncertain. Germline CDR1 and CDR2: MNHEY and SVGAGI. The V end lost 2 bases, the J end lost 1 base, and 8 bases lay between the germline ends. This CDR3 is built from 15 residues. The CDR3 loop reads CASSYGRWNTGELFF. CDR3 in DNA: TGTGCCAGCAGTTACGGGCGGTGGAACACCGGGGAGCTGTTTTTT.

The chain links TRBV7-2 to TRBJ2-7, with 10 bases aligning to TRBD2. The CDR3 loop spans 15 amino acids. Germline trimming cut 5 bases from V and 4 bases from J; bases unmatched to any gene: 8. Per germline, CDR1 SGHTA and CDR2 FQGNSA. CDR3 sequence: CASSPLRAGGYEQYF. The DNA of the CDR3 is TGTGCCAGCAGCCCACTCAGAGCGGGAGGGTACGAGCAGTACTTC.

In its sample, this clone was seen once. The rearrangement joins TRBV7-9 to TRBJ2-2; 9 bases fit TRBD1. V lost 4 bases to trimming and J lost 7 bases; unmatched junction nucleotides: 10. The CDR3 contains 16 residues. CDR1 is SEHNR, CDR2 FQNEAQ, per germline (reference sequence). As DNA, the CDR3 is TGTGCCAGCAGCTCTGGACAGGGGCCGGGTAGCGGGGAGCTGTTTTTT. Amino acid sequence: CASSSGQGPGSGELFF.

The table lists this clone with a count of one. The chain has TRBV7-9 and TRBJ2-2; 7 nucleotides match TRBD1. The V segment lost 4 bases and the J segment 7 bases; nucleotides outside the gene matches: 9. Germline CDR1 SEHNR, CDR2 FQNEAQ (reference sequence). The CDR3 is made up of 15 amino acids. The CDR3 DNA sequence: TGTGCCAGCAGCTCTTCCACTACAGGGGACGGGGAGCTGTTTTTT. This translates into CASSSSTTGDGELFF.

The rearrangement links TRBV11-2 to TRBJ1-1; D not resolved. The CDR3 spans 12 residues. The germline V and J ends were trimmed by 1 base and 7 bases, with 7 bases remaining between them. Germline V gene data show CDR1 as SGHAT and CDR2 as FQNNGV. This CDR3 is CASSLAGDEAFF. The CDR3 DNA reads as TGTGCCAGCAGCTTAGCCGGGGATGAAGCTTTCTTT.

V gene TRBV7-8 combines with J gene TRBJ2-7; D is possibly TRBD1 or TRBD2 (6 bases each). The CDR3 consists of 13 residues. Per the germline V gene, CDR1 is SGHVS and CDR2 is FQNEAQ. Trimming took off 4 bases at V and 6 bases at J, with 13 bases between the two ends. CDR3 bases: TGTGCCAGCAGCTCCTTTGGAGGGGGCGAGCAGTACGTC. Protein product: CASSSFGGGEQYV.

The chain carries TRBV7-2 and TRBJ1-4; D not resolved. Germline V gives CDR1 SGHTA, CDR2 FQGNSA. This CDR3 is 15 amino acids long. Trimming removed 5 bases at V and 5 bases at J, with 15 bases between. The chain's CDR3 is CASSQELKENEKLFF. As DNA, the CDR3 is TGTGCCAGCAGCCAGGAACTAAAGGAGAATGAAAAACTGTTTTTT.